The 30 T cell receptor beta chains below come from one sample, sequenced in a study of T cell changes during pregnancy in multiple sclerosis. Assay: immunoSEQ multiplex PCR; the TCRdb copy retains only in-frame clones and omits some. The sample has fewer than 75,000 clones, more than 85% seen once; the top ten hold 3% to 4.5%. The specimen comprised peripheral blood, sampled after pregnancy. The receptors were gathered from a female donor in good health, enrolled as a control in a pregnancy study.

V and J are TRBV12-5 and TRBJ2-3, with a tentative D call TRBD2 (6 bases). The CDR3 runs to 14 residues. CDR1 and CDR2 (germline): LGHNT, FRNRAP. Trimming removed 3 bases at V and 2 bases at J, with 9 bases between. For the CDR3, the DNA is TGTGCTAGTGGTTTTTGGGGGGTCACAGATACGCAGTATTTT. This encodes CASGFWGVTDTQYF.

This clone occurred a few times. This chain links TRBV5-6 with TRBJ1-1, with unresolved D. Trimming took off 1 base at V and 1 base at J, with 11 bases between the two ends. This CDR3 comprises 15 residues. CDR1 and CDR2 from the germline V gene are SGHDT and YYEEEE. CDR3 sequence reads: CASSLQSRQNTEAFF. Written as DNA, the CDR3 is TGTGCCAGCAGCTTGCAAAGCCGTCAGAACACTGAAGCTTTCTTT. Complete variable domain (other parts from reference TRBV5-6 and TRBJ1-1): DAGVTQSPTHLIKTRGQQVTLRCSPKSGHDTVSWYQQALGQGPQFIFQYYEEEERQRGNFPDRFSGHQFPNYSSELNVNALLLGDSALYLCASSLQSRQNTEAFFGQGTRLTVV.

The chain's CDR3 is CASSTTDSYEQYF. The CDR3 DNA reads TGCGCCAGCAGCACTACGGACAGCTACGAGCAGTACTTC. The chain uses TRBV5-1 and TRBJ2-7; D is possibly TRBD1 (6 bases). The V gene lost 4 bases and the J gene lost 3 bases, with 11 bases spanning the gap. Per the germline V gene, CDR1 is SGHRS and CDR2 is YFSETQ. CDR3 length: 13 residues.

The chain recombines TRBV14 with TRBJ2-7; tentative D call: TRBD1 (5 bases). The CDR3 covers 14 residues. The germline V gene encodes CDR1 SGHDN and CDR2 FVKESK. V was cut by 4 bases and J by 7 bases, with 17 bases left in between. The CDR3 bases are TGTGCCAGCAGCCTCCCCCAGGGAAAGGGGGAGCAGTACTTC. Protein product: CASSLPQGKGEQYF.

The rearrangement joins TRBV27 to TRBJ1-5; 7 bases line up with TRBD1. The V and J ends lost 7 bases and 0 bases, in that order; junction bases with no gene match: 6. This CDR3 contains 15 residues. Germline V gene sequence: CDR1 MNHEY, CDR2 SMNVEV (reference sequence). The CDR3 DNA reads TGTGCCAGCAAACGACAGGGTTATAGCAATCAGCCCCAGCATTTT. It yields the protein CASKRQGYSNQPQHF.

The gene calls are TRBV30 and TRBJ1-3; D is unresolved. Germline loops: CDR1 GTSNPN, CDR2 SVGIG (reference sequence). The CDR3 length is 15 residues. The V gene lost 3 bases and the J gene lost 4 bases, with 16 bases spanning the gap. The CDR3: CAWRSAATAGNTIYF. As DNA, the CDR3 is TGTGCCTGGAGAAGTGCGGCCACGGCAGGAAACACCATATATTTT. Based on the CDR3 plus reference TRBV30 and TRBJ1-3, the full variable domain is SQTIHQWPATLVQPVGSPLSLECTVEGTSNPNLYWYRQAAGRGLQLLFYSVGIGQISSEVPQNLSASRPQDRQFILSSKKLLLSDSGFYLCAWRSAATAGNTIYFGEGSWLTVV.

CDR3 loop: CSYSLAGGTDTQYF. In nucleotides, the CDR3 is TGCAGCTATTCACTAGCGGGGGGCACAGATACGCAGTATTTT. The chain employs TRBV29-1 and TRBJ2-3, with 11 nucleotides matching TRBD2. Germline assignment: CDR1 SQVTM and CDR2 ANQGSEA. The ends lost 8 bases at V and 1 base at J; junction bases unmatched: 5. CDR3 length: 14 amino acids.

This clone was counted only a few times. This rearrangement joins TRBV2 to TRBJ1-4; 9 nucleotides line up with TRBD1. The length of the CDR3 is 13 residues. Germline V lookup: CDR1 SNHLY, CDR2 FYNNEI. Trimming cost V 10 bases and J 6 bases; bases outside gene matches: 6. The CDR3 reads CAIPDRGYEKLFF. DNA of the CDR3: TGTGCCATCCCGGACAGGGGTTATGAAAAACTGTTTTTT.

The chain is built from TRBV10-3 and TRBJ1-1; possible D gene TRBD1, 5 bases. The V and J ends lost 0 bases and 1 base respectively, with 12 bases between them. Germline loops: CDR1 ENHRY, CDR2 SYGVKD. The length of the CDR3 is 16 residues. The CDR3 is CAISESRGIGNTEAFF. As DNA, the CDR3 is TGTGCCATCAGTGAGTCGCGGGGGATCGGGAACACTGAAGCTTTCTTT.

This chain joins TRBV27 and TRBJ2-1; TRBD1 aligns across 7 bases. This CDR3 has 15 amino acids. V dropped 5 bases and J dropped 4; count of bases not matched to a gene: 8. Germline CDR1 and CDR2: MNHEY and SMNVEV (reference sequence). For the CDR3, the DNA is TGTGCCAGCAGTCCCGGGACAGAACTTTACAATGAGCAGTTCTTC. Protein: CASSPGTELYNEQFF.

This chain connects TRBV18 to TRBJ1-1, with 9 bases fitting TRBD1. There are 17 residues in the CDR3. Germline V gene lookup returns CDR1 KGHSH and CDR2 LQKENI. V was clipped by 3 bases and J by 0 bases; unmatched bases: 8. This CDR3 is CASSPPAGTGLNTEAFF. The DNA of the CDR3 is TGTGCCAGCTCACCCCCGGCCGGGACAGGGTTGAACACTGAAGCTTTCTTT.

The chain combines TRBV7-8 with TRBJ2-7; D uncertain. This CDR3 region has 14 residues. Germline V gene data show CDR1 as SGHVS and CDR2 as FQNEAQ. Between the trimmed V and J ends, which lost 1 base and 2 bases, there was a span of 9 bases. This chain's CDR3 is CASSLVQSTYEQYF. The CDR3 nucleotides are TGTGCCAGCAGCTTAGTACAGAGCACCTACGAGCAGTACTTC.

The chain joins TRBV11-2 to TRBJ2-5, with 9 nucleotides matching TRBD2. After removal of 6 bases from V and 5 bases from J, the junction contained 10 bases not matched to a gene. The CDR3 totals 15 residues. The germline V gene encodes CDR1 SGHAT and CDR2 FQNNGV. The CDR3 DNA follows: TGTGCCAGCAGAACCTCTTTAGCGGGGGTCGAGACCCAGTACTTC. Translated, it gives CASRTSLAGVETQYF. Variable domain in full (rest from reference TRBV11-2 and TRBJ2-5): EAGVAQSPRYKIIEKRQSVAFWCNPISGHATLYWYQQILGQGPKLLIQFQNNGVVDDSQLPKDRFSAERLKGVDSTLKIQPAKLEDSAVYLCASRTSLAGVETQYFGPGTRLLVL.

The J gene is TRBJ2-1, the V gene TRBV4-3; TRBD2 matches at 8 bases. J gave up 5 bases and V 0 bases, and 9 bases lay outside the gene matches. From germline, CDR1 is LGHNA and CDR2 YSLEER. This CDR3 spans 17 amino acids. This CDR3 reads CASSQEALGGAHNEQFF. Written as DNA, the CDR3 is TGCGCCAGCAGCCAAGAAGCTCTCGGGGGGGCCCACAATGAGCAGTTCTTC.

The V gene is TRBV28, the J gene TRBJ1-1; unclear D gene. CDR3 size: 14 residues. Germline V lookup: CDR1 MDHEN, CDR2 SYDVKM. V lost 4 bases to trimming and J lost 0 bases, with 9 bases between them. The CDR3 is CASSSGGMNTEAFF. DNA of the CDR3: TGTGCCAGCAGTTCCGGCGGGATGAACACTGAAGCTTTCTTT.

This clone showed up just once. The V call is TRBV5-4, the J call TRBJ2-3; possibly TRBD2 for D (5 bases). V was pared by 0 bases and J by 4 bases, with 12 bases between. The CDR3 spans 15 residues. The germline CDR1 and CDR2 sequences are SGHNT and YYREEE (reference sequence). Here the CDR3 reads CASSLGWGASDTQYF. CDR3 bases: TGTGCCAGCAGCTTGGGTTGGGGAGCGTCAGATACGCAGTATTTT.

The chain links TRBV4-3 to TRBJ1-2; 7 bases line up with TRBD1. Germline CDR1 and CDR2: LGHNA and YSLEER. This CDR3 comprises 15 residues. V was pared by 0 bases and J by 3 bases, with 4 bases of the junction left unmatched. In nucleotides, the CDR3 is TGCGCCAGCAGCCAAGACGGTGACAGGGACTATGGCTACACCTTC. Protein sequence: CASSQDGDRDYGYTF.

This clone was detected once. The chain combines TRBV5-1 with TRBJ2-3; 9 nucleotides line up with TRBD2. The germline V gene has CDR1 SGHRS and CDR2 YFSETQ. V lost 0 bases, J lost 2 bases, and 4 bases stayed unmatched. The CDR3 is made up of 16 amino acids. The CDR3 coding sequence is TGCGCCAGCAGCTTGGACCTAGCGGGGTCCACAGATACGCAGTATTTT. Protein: CASSLDLAGSTDTQYF.

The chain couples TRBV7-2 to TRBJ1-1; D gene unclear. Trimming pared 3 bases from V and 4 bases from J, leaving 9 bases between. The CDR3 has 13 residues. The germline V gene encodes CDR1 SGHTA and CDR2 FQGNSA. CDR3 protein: CASSLIGGTEAFF. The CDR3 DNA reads TGTGCCAGCAGCTTGATCGGCGGCACTGAAGCTTTCTTT.

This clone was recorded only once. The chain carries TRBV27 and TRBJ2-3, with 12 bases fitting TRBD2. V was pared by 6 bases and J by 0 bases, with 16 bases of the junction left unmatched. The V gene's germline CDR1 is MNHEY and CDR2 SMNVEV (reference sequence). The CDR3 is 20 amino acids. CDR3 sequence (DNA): TGTGCCAGCAGCCCCTCTCTAGCGGGAGGGCTTTACACTAGCACAGATACGCAGTATTTT. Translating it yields CASSPSLAGGLYTSTDTQYF.

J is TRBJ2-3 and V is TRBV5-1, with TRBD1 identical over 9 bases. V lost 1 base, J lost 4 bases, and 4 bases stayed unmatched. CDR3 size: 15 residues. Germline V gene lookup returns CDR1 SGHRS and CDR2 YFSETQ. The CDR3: CASSLTGGVSDTQYF. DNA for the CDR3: TGCGCCAGCAGCTTGACAGGGGGCGTATCAGATACGCAGTATTTT.

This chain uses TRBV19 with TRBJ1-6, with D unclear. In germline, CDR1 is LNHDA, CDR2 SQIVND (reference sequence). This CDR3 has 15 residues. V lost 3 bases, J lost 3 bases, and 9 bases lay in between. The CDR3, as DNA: TGTGCCAGTAGTATTGGACTGAGCTATAATTCACCCCTCCACTTT. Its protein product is CASSIGLSYNSPLHF.

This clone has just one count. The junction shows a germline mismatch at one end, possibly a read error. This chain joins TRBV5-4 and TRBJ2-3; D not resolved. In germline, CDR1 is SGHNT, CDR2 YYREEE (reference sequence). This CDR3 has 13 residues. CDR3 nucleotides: TGTGCCAGCAGCCCGGCTAACGGCGACTCCTACAATTTT. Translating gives CASSPANGDSYNF.

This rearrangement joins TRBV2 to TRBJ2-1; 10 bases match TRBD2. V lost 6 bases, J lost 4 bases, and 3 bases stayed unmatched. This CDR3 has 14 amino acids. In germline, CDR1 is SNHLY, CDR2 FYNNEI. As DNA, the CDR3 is TGTGCCAGCAGACTAGCGGGGATATACAATGAGCAGTTCTTC. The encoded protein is CASRLAGIYNEQFF.

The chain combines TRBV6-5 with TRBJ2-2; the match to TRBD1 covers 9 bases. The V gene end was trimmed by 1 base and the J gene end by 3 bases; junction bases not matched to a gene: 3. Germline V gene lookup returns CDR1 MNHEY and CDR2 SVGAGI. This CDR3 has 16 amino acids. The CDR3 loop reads CASSYWDRVDTGELFF. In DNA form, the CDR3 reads TGTGCCAGCAGTTACTGGGACAGGGTCGACACCGGGGAGCTGTTTTTT.

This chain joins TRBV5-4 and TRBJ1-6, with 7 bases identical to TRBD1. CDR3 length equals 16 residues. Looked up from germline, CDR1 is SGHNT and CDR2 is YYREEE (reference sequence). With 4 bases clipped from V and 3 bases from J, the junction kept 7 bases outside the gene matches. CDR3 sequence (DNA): TGTGCCAGCAGCCCCAACAGGGGCGGCTATAATTCACCCCTCCACTTT. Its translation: CASSPNRGGYNSPLHF.

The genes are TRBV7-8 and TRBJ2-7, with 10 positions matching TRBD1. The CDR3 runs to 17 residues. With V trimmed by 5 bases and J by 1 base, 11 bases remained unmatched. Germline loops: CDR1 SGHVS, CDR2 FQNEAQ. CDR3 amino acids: CASSPVLGTGVSYEQYF. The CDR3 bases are TGTGCCAGCAGCCCGGTACTAGGGACAGGGGTTTCCTACGAGCAGTACTTC.

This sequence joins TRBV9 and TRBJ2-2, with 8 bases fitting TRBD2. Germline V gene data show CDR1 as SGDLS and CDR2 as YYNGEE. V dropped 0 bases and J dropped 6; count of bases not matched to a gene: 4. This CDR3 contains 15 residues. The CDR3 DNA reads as TGTGCCAGCAGCGTAGCGGGGGGGCACCCCGGGGAGCTGTTTTTT. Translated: CASSVAGGHPGELFF.

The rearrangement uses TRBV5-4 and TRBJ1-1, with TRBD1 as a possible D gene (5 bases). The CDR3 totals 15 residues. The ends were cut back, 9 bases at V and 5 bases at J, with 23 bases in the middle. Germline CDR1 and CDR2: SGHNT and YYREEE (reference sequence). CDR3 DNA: TGTGCCATTCACACACTAGGGAGGGGAGGAACTGAAGCTTTCTTT. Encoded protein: CAIHTLGRGGTEAFF.

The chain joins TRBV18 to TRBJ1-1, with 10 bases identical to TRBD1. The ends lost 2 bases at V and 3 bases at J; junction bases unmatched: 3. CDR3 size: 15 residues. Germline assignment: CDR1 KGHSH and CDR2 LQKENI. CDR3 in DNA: TGTGCCAGCTCACCAACCGGGACAGGGGACACTGAAGCTTTCTTT. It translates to CASSPTGTGDTEAFF.